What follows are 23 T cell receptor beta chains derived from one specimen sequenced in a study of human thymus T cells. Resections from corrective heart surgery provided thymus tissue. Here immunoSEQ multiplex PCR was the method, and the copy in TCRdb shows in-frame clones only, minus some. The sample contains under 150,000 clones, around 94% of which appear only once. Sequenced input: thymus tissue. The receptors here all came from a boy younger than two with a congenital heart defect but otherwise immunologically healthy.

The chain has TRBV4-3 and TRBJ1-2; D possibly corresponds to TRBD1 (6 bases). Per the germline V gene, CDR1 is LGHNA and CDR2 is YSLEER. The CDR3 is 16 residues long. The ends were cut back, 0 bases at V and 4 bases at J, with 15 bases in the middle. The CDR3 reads CASSQEIVTGSYGYTF. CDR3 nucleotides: TGCGCCAGCAGCCAAGAAATCGTCACAGGGAGCTATGGCTACACCTTC.

CDR3 DNA sequence: TGTGCCAGCAGCTTAGCCGATAGGCGACAGGGCTTCTCCTACAATGAGCAGTTCTTC. This gives the protein CASSLADRRQGFSYNEQFF. The V and J genes are TRBV7-9 and TRBJ2-1, with 7 bases aligning to TRBD1. V lost 0 bases to trimming and J lost 0 bases; unmatched junction nucleotides: 11. The CDR3 loop spans 19 amino acids. The germline V gene has CDR1 SEHNR and CDR2 FQNEAQ (reference sequence).

CDR3 DNA: TGTGCCAGCAGTAAGGAGCCGAACAATGAGCAGTTCTTC. Residues: CASSKEPNNEQFF. The chain is built from TRBV27 and TRBJ2-1; D is unresolved. Per the germline V gene, CDR1 is MNHEY and CDR2 is SMNVEV (reference sequence). The CDR3 runs 13 residues. The ends were cut back, 5 bases at V and 5 bases at J, with 10 bases in the middle.

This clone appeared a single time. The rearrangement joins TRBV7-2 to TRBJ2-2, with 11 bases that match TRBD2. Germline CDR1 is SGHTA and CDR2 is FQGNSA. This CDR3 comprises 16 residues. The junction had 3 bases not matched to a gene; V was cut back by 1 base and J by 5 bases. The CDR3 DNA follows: TGTGCCAGCAGCTTAGGACTAGCGGGGCTTACCGGGGAGCTGTTTTTT. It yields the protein CASSLGLAGLTGELFF.

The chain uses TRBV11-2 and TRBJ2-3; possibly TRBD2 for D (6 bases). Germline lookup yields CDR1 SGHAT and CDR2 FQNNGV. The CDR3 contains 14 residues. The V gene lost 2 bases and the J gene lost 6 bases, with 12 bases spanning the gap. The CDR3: CASSLKMLADTQYF. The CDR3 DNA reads TGTGCCAGCAGCTTAAAAATGCTAGCGGATACGCAGTATTTT.

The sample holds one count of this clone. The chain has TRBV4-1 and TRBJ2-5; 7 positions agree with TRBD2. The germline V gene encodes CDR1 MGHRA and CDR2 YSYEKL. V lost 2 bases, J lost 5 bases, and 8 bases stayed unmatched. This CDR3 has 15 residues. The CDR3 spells CASSQSPGLEETQYF. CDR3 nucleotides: TGCGCCAGCAGCCAATCCCCTGGACTAGAGGAGACCCAGTACTTC.

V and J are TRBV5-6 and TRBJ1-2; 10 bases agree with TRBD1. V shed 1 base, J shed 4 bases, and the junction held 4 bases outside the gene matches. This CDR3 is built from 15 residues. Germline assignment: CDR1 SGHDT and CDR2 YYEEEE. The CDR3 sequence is CASSLRQGAGYGYTF. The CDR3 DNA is TGTGCCAGCAGCTTGAGACAGGGGGCAGGCTATGGCTACACCTTC.

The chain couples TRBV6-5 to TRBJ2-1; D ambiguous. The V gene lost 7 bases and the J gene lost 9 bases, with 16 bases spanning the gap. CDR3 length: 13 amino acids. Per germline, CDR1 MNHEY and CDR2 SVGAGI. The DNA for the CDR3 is TGTGCCAGCATGCTCCCTTCTTCGGGTGAGCAGTTCTTC. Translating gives CASMLPSSGEQFF.

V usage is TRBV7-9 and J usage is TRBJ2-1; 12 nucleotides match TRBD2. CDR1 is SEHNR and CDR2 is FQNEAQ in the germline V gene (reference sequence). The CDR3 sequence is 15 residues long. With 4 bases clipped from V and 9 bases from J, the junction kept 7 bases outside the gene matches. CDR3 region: CASSYLAGGPGEQFF. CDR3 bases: TGTGCCAGCAGCTACCTAGCGGGGGGGCCGGGTGAGCAGTTCTTC.

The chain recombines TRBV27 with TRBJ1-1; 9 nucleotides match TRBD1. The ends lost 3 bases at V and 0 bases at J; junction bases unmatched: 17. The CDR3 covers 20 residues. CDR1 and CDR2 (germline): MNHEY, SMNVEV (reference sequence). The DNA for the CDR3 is TGTGCCAGCAGTTTTCTGGAATTAGGGACAGGGAAACCCATGAACACTGAAGCTTTCTTT. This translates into CASSFLELGTGKPMNTEAFF.

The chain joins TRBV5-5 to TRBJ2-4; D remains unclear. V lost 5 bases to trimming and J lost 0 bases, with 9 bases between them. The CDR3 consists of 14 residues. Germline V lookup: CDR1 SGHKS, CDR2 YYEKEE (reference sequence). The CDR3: CASRIHLAKNIQYF. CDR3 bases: TGTGCCAGCAGAATACATCTAGCCAAAAACATTCAGTACTTC.

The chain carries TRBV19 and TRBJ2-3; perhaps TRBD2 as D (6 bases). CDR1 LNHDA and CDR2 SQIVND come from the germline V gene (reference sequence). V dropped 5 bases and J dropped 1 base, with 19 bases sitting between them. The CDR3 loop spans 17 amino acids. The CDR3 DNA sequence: TGTGCCAGTAGTGCCCCGGAGTGGTCGGGGGGCACAGATACGCAGTATTTT. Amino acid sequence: CASSAPEWSGGTDTQYF.

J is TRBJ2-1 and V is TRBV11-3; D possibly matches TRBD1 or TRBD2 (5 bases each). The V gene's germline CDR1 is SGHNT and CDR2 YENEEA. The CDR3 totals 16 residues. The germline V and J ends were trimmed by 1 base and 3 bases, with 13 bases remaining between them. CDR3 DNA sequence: TGTGCCAGCAGCTTAGCCGGGGACCGCCGCTACAATGAGCAGTTCTTC. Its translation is CASSLAGDRRYNEQFF.

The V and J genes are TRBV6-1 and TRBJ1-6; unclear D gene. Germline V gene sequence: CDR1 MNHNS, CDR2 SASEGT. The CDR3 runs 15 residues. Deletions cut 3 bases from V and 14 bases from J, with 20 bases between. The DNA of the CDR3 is TGTGCCAGCAGTGAGTGTAGCACCCGGGTTCGGTCCCTCCACTTT. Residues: CASSECSTRVRSLHF.

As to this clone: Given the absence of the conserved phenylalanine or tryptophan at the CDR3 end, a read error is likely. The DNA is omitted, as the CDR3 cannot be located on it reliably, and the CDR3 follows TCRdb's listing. This CDR3 is CASSLVPGRIG. The V gene is TRBV11-2, the J gene TRBJ2-7; TRBD1, the D gene given by the table, was not confirmed from the DNA. Per germline, CDR1 SGHAT and CDR2 FQNNGV. The CDR3 spans 11 amino acids, including both terminal residues.

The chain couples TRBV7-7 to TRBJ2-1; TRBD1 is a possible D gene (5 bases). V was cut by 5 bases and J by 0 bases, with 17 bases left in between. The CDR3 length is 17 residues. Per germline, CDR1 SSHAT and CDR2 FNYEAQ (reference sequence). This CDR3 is CASSPRGGASSYNEQFF. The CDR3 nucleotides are TGTGCCAGCAGCCCCCGCGGTGGGGCGAGCTCCTACAATGAGCAGTTCTTC.

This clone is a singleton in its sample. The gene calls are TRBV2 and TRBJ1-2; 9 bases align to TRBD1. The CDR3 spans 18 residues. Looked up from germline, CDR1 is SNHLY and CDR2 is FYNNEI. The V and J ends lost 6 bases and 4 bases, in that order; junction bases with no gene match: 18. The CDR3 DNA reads TGTGCCAGCAGGCTGACTCTGGGTCCCGGGACAGGGATCTATGGCTACACCTTC. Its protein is CASRLTLGPGTGIYGYTF.

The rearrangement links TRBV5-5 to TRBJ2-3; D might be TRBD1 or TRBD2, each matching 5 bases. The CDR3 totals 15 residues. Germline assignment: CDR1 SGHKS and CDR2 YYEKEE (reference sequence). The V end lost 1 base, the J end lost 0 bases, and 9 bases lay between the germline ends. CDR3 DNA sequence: TGTGCCAGCAGCTTGAACGGGGCGAGCACAGATACGCAGTATTTT. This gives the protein CASSLNGASTDTQYF.

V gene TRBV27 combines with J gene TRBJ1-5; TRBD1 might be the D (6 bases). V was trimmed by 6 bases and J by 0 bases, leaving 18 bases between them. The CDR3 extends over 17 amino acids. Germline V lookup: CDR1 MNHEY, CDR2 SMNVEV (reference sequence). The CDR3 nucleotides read TGTGCCAGCAGGCCGACAGGCCACGAACATAGCAATCAGCCCCAGCATTTT. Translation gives CASRPTGHEHSNQPQHF.

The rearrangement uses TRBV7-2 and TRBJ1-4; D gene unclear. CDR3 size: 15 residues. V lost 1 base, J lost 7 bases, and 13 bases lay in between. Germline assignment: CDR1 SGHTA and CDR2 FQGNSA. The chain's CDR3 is CASSLGRTWGEKLFF. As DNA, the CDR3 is TGTGCCAGCAGCTTAGGACGGACTTGGGGTGAAAAACTGTTTTTT.

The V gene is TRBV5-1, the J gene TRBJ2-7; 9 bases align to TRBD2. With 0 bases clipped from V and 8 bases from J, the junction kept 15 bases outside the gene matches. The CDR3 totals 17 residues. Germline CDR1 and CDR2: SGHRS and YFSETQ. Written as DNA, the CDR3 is TGCGCCAGCAGCTTGGAAGGTAGCGGGGGTTGGCTAGGAAAGCAGTACTTC. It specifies CASSLEGSGGWLGKQYF.

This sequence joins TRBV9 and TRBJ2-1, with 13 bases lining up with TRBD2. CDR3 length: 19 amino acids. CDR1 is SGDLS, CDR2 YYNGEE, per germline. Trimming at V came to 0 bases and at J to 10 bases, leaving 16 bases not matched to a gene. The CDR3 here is CASSVALTSGGAHEVEQFF. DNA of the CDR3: TGTGCCAGCAGCGTAGCCCTAACTAGCGGGGGGGCTCATGAAGTGGAGCAGTTCTTC. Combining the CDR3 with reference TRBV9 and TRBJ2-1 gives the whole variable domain DSGVTQTPKHLITATGQRVTLRCSPRSGDLSVYWYQQSLDQGLQFLIQYYNGEERAKGNILERFSAQQFPDLHSELNLSSLELGDSALYFCASSVALTSGGAHEVEQFFGPGTRLTVL.

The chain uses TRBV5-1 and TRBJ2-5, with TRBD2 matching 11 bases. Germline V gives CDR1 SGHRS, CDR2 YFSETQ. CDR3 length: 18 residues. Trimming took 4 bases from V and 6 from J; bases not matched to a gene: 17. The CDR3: CASSPTNTLLAGAKTQYF. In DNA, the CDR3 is TGCGCCAGCAGCCCAACGAATACCTTACTAGCGGGGGCAAAGACCCAGTACTTC. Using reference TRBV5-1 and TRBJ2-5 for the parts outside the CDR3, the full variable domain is KAGVTQTPRYLIKTRGQQVTLSCSPISGHRSVSWYQQTPGQGLQFLFEYFSETQRNKGNFPGRFSGRQFSNSRSEMNVSTLELGDSALYLCASSPTNTLLAGAKTQYFGPGTRLLVL.